This T cell receptor beta chain was identified in a study of preoperative IRX-2 immunotherapy in early breast cancer (dated by TCRdb to between 2018 and 2021). This sample's treatment or condition label indicates: preoperative locoregional IRX-2 cytokine immunotherapy. The samples were obtained from a phase Ib study that tested preoperative, locoregional IRX-2 cytokine immunotherapy designed to prime immune responses. Donors were patients with early-stage breast cancer who received IRX-2 before surgery. Concerning this clone: The specificity of this receptor is unknown. The record has no base qualities; no much larger clone is one base away.

The library was generated by the immunoSEQ multiplex PCR assay. TCRdb stores this immuneACCESS table with in-frame sequences only. Part of the clones is absent; in the studies checked, under half of the shortfall reflects unresolved V genes, and no reason is known for the rest. This sample has around 6,000 clones in its table, and 70% to 80% of those were observed once. Clones ranked in the top ten supply 18% of the sample. Trimming takes 4 bases off V and 0 bases off J; junction bases not matched to a gene: 6. Measured from the cysteine to the phenylalanine, the CDR3 is 17 residues long. Of all the DNA, just the CDR3 is kept, 51 bases in frame from base 1. For CDR1 and CDR2, the germline V gene lists KGHSH and LQKENI.

Here the sequenced sample was tumor tissue, taken before IRX-2 immunotherapy. This clonotype was sampled from a human donor with breast cancer. In this chain, TRBV18 is recombined with TRBJ2-1; 10 central bases correspond to TRBD2. The bases read TGTGCCAGCTCACAAAGCCTAGCGGGGGCCTCCTACAATGAGCAGTTCTTC. It codes for CASSQSLAGASYNEQFF. With the portions outside the CDR3 filled from the reference TRBV18 and TRBJ2-1 genes, the complete variable region becomes NAGVMQNPRHLVRRRGQEARLRCSPMKGHSHVYWYRQLPEEGLKFMVYLQKENIIDESGMPKERFSAEFPKEGPSILRIQQVVRGDSAAYFCASSQSLAGASYNEQFFGPGTRLTVL.